Only a few counts were recorded for the clone carrying this T cell receptor (beta chain). Its target is not known. Repertoires were sampled repeatedly during chemoradiotherapy. Only in-frame clones appear in the TCRdb table, and some are missing; sequencing was by immunoSEQ multiplex PCR. The repertoire holds around 12,000 clones, with 77% as singletons. The entry originates in a study of chemoradiotherapy in HPV16-positive cancers. Study summary: Candidate HPV-specific T-cell clones and common TCR motifs came from functional assays in two HPV16-positive patients.

Whole-study findings and limits: Non-HPV-specific T cells did not expand in tumors during treatment, whereas candidate HPV-specific clones and E7-related motifs did. The functional HPV-specific definition rests on just two HPV16-positive patients.

The sample was taken from a patient who underwent chemoradiotherapy. The sequence came from a human donor with HPV-associated anogenital cancer.

This CDR3 is CASSSSATGTTGELFF. Here the CDR3 DNA reads TGCGCCAGCAGCTCATCCGCGACGGGGACCACCGGGGAGCTGTTTTTT. The chain has TRBV5-1 and TRBJ2-2; D is tentatively TRBD1 or TRBD2 (5 bases each). Trimming pared 3 bases from V and 4 bases from J, leaving 16 bases between. The CDR3 length is 16 residues. CDR1 and CDR2 (germline): SGHRS, YFSETQ.